This TCR beta chain was identified in a study of blood T cell repertoires in COVID-19. About the study: COVID-19 samples collected from the United States, Italy and Spain covered acute and convalescent phases.

Authors' data handling: Reference gene primer amplification in the assay estimated nucleated cell counts. Method: immunoSEQ multiplex PCR; TCRdb's copy keeps in-frame clones and lacks some. That table gives V, J and clone size, and the DNA gave D and trimming. The sample has roughly 260,000 clones, about 88% seen once; the top ten hold around 2.2%. Germline V CDR1 and CDR2: SGHTA, FQGNSA. The CDR3 is 14 residues long. V gave up 4 bases and J gave up 5 bases; unmatched junction bases: 7. This clone was found a few times. The V call is TRBV7-2, the J call TRBJ1-2; 7 bases map to TRBD1. The sequencing input was peripheral blood. The receptor was isolated from a woman aged 40-49 years who had recovered from COVID-19. CDR3 nucleotide sequence: TGTGCCAGCAGCTCCAAGGGGGCGAAATATGGCTACACCTTC. This translates into CASSSKGAKYGYTF.